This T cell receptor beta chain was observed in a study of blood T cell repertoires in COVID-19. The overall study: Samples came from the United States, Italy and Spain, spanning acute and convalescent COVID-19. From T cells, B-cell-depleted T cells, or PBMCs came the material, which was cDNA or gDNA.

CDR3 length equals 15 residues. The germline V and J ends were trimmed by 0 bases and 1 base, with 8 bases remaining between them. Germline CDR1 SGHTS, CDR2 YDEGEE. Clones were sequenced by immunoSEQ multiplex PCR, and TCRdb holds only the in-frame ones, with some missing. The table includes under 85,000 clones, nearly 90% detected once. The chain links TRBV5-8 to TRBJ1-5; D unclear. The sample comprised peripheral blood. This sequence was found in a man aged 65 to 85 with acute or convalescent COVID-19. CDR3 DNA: TGTGCCAGCAGCTTGGCCCTTGGCAGCAATCAGCCCCAGCATTTT. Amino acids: CASSLALGSNQPQHF.